This paragraph reports one T cell receptor (beta chain). Antigen unknown. This specimen comes from a study of cytomegalovirus exposure and HLA in healthy donors. Study results and caveats: In vitro checks showed that a few CMV-associated chains really do target CMV antigens.

This CDR3 is built from 14 residues. Trimming took off 2 bases at V and 6 bases at J, with 10 bases between the two ends. Per germline, CDR1 LNHDA and CDR2 SQIVND (reference sequence). Sequenced by immunoSEQ multiplex PCR; TCRdb stores in-frame clones only, minus some. The repertoire consists of about 88,000 clones, with roughly 96% occurring once and the leading ten covering 0.78%. This receptor was taken from a man younger than 35 in good health and CMV-seronegative. The genes are TRBV19 and TRBJ2-2, with D maybe TRBD2 (7 bases). Sequencing was performed on PBMCs. CDR3 nucleotide sequence: TGTGCCAGTAGTATACGGCGGGGGCCCGGGGAGCTGTTTTTT. This encodes CASSIRRGPGELFF.